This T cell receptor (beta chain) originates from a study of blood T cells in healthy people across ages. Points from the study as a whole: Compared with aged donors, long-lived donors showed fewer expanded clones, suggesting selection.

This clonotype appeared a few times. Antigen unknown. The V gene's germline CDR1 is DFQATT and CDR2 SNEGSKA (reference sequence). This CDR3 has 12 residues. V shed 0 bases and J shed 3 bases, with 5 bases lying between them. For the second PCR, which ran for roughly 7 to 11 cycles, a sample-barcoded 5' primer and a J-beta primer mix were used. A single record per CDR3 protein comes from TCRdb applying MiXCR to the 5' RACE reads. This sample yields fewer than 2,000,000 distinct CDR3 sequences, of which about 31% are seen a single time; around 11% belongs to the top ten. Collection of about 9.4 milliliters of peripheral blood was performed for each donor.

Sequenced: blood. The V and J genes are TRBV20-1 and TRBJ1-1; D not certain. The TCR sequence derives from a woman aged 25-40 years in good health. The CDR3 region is CSARERHTEAFF. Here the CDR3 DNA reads TGCAGTGCTAGAGAGCGCCACACTGAAGCTTTCTTT.